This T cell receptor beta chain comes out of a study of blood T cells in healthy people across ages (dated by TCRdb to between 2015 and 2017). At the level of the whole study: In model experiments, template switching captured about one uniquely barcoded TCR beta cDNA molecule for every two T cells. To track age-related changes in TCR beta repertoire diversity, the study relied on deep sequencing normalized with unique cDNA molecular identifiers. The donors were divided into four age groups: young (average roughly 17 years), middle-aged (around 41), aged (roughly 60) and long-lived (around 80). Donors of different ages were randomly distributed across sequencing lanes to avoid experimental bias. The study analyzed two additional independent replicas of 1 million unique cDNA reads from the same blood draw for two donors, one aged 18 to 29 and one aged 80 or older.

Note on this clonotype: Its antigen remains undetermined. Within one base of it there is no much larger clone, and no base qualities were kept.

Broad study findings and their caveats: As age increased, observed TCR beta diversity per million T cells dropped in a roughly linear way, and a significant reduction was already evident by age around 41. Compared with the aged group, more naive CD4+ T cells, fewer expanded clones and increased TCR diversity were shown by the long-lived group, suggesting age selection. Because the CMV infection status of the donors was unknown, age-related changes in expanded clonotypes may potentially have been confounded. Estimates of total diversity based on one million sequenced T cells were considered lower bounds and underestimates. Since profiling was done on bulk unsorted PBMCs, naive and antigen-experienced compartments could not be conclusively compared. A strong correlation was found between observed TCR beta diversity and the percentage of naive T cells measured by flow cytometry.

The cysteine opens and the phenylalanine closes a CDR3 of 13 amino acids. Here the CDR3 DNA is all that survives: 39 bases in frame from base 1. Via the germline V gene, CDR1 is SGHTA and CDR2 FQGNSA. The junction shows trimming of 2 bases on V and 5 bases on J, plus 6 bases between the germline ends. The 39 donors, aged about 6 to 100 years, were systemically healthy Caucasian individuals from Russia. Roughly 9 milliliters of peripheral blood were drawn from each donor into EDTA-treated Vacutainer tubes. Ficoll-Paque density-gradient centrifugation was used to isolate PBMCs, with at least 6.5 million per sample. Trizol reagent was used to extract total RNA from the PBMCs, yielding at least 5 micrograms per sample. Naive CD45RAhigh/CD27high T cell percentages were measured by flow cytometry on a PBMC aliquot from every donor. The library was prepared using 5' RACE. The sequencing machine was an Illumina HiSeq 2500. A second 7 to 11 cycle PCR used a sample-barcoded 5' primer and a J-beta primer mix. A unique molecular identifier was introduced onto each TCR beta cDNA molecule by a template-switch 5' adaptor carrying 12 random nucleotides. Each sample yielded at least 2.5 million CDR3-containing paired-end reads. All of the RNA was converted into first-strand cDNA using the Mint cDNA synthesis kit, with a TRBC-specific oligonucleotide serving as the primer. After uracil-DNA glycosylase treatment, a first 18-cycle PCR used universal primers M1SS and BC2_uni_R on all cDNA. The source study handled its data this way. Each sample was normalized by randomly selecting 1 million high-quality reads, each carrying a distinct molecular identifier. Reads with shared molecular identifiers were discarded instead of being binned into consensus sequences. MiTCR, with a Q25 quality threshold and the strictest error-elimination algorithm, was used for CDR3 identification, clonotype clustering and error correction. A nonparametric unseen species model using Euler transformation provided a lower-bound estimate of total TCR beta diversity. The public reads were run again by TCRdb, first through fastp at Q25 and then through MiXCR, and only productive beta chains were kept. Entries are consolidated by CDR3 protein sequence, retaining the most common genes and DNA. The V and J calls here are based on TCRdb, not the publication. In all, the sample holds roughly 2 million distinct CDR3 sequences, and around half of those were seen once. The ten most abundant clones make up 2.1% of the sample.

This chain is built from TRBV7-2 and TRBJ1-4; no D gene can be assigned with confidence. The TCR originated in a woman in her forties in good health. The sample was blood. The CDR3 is CASSLRANEKLFF. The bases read TGTGCCAGCAGCTTAAGAGCAAATGAAAAACTGTTTTTT.